The T cell receptor (beta chain) under discussion was sequenced for a study of cytomegalovirus exposure and HLA in healthy donors. Whole-study results and caveats: An analysis done earlier found most TCR beta V segments productive about 87% or about 30% of the time. A later analysis linked a missense DCLRE1C variant to TCR beta V- and J-gene trimming.

The PCR employed 60 Vbeta primers together with 13 Jbeta primers. Here immunoSEQ multiplex PCR was the method, and the copy in TCRdb shows in-frame clones only, minus some. The table has 60,000 to 75,000 clones, 74% seen once. The CDR3 is made up of 14 amino acids. V was pared by 8 bases and J by 0 bases, with 6 bases of the junction left unmatched. Germline loops: CDR1 MDHEN, CDR2 SYDVKM. As to this clone: What it recognizes is unknown.

The source of this sequence is a woman aged 30 to 39 in good health and CMV-seropositive. This chain joins TRBV28 and TRBJ2-7; 8 bases align to TRBD2. Sequenced sample: PBMCs. DNA of the CDR3: TGTGCCAGCGCCTTACTAGCGGACTCCTACGAGCAGTACTTC. Its protein product is CASALLADSYEQYF.